Listed below are T cell receptor beta chains from one sample, sequenced in a study of T cell responses to AZD1222 COVID-19 vaccine. Method: immunoSEQ multiplex PCR; TCRdb's copy keeps in-frame clones and lacks some. The data contain about 30,000 clones, approximately 91% of them singletons. The sequencing used peripheral blood, collected on day 0 of AZD1222 vaccination. The origin of the receptors is an adult in good health. CDR3s include the opening cysteine and the closing phenylalanine or tryptophan. A D gene is named only where the DNA matches it firmly. Size tells how often a clone was seen (once, few, many) or the class of an expanded clone, and some rows leave it out.

CDR3aa | CDR3nt | j_gene | v_gene | d_gene | len | abundance
CASKGGGPGELFF | TGTGCCAGCAAAGGTGGTGGTCCCGGGGAGCTGTTTTTT | TRBJ2-2 | TRBV7-9 | - | 13 | -
CASSVSENTEAFF | TGTGCCAGCAGTGTTTCCGAGAACACTGAAGCTTTCTTT | TRBJ1-1 | TRBV6-4 | - | 13 | -
CASSHGTGVTDTQYF | TGTGCCAGCAGCCACGGGACAGGGGTTACAGATACGCAGTATTTT | TRBJ2-3 | TRBV25-1 | TRBD1 | 15 | -
CASSRLGGLNTGELFF | TGTGCCAGCAGCCGCTTAGGGGGACTTAACACCGGGGAGCTGTTTTTT | TRBJ2-2 | TRBV14 | - | 16 | -
CASSQPTSEETQYF | TGCGCCAGCAGCCAACCGACTAGCGAGGAGACCCAGTACTTC | TRBJ2-5 | TRBV4-1 | TRBD2 | 14 | once
CASSSKLAGGYNEQFF | TGTGCCAGCAGCTCCAAACTAGCGGGGGGATACAATGAGCAGTTCTTC | TRBJ2-1 | TRBV28 | TRBD2 | 16 | -
CASSSRLDNEQFF | TGTGCCAGCAGTTCGAGACTCGACAATGAGCAGTTCTTC | TRBJ2-1 | TRBV3-1/TRBV3-2 | - | 13 | -
CASSPGTVKLFF | TGTGCCAGCAGCCCCGGGACAGTGAAACTGTTTTTT | TRBJ1-4 | TRBV14 | TRBD1 | 12 | once
CASSPGWSGYTF | TGTGCCAGCAGCCCAGGGTGGAGTGGCTACACCTTC | TRBJ1-2 | TRBV11-2 | - | 12 | -
CASSYRPGQISWELFF | TGTGCCAGCAGTTACCGACCGGGACAAATTTCCTGGGAGCTGTTTTTT | TRBJ2-2 | TRBV6-2/TRBV6-3 | - | 16 | -
CVAGVAYEQYF | TGTGTGGCGGGGGTAGCCTACGAGCAGTACTTC | TRBJ2-7 | TRBV28 | TRBD2 | 11 | -
CASSYTGLAADTQYF | TGTGCCAGCAGTTACACGGGACTAGCAGCAGATACGCAGTATTTT | TRBJ2-3 | TRBV6-5 | TRBD2 | 15 | -
CASQGAGPTTYEQYF | TGTGCCAGCCAGGGAGCGGGCCCAACGACCTACGAGCAGTACTTC | TRBJ2-7 | TRBV6-5 | - | 15 | -
CASSPQGEKLFF | TGTGCCAGCAGCCCCCAGGGTGAAAAACTGTTTTTT | TRBJ1-4 | TRBV11-2 | - | 12 | -
CASSVSDSYEQYF | TGTGCCAGTAGTGTCTCGGACAGCTACGAGCAGTACTTC | TRBJ2-7 | TRBV19 | - | 13 | -
CASSYFPGRSPYEQYF | TGTGCCAGCAGTTACTTTCCGGGACGGAGCCCGTACGAGCAGTACTTC | TRBJ2-7 | TRBV6-5 | - | 16 | -
CASSIKISGNSPLHF | TGTGCCAGTAGTATAAAAATCTCGGGGAATTCACCCCTCCACTTT | TRBJ1-6 | TRBV19 | - | 15 | -
CASSVAGGTHNEQFF | TGTGCCAGCAGCGTAGCGGGGGGGACCCACAATGAGCAGTTCTTC | TRBJ2-1 | TRBV6-5 | TRBD2 | 15 | few
CSVDGLDRSYEQYF | TGCAGCGTTGACGGCCTAGACAGGTCCTACGAGCAGTACTTC | TRBJ2-7 | TRBV29-1 | - | 14 | -
CASSPQGLAGIYEQFF | TGTGCCAGCTCACCGCAGGGTTTAGCGGGGATCTATGAGCAGTTCTTC | TRBJ2-1 | TRBV18 | TRBD2 | 16 | -
CASRAGDNEQFF | TGTGCCAGCAGAGCCGGTGACAATGAGCAGTTCTTC | TRBJ2-1 | TRBV12-3/TRBV12-4 | - | 12 | -
CSRGQGGNIQYF | TGCAGTAGAGGACAGGGTGGGAACATTCAGTACTTC | TRBJ2-4 | TRBV29-1 | TRBD1 | 12 | -
CASSLQGRGNTIYF | TGTGCCAGCAGTTTGCAGGGGCGCGGAAACACCATATATTTT | TRBJ1-3 | TRBV27 | - | 14 | -
CASSLDRVAATDTQYF | TGTGCCAGCAGCTTAGATCGGGTTGCCGCCACAGATACGCAGTATTTT | TRBJ2-3 | TRBV11-2 | - | 16 | once
CASSKFSNEKLFF | TGTGCCAGCAGTAAATTTTCAAATGAAAAACTGTTTTTT | TRBJ1-4 | TRBV6-5 | - | 13 | -
CASSEPNTNTEAFF | TGTGCCAGCAGTGAACCGAACACGAACACTGAAGCTTTCTTT | TRBJ1-1 | TRBV6-1 | - | 14 | -
CASSYTSGANYGYTF | TGTGCCAGCAGTTACACAAGCGGGGCTAACTATGGCTACACCTTC | TRBJ1-2 | TRBV6-5 | - | 15 | -
CASSLRSTQYYGYTF | TGCGCCAGCAGCTTGCGATCGACCCAATACTATGGCTACACCTTC | TRBJ1-2 | TRBV5-1 | - | 15 | few
CASSSPEREPTDTQYF | TGCGCCAGCAGCTCTCCGGAGCGGGAGCCCACAGATACGCAGTATTTT | TRBJ2-3 | TRBV5-1 | TRBD2 | 16 | -
CASSYSTQGADTQYF | TGTGCCAGCAGTTACTCGACCCAGGGGGCAGATACGCAGTATTTT | TRBJ2-3 | TRBV6-2/TRBV6-3 | TRBD1 | 15 | -
CASSLNYKNTEAFF | TGTGCCAGCAGCTTGAACTACAAAAACACTGAAGCTTTCTTT | TRBJ1-1 | TRBV5-4 | - | 14 | -
CASRTASGVPDTQYF | TGTGCCAGCAGAACTGCTAGCGGGGTACCTGATACGCAGTATTTT | TRBJ2-3 | TRBV6-5 | TRBD2 | 15 | -
CASSYSPRGTPIDEAFF | TGTGCCAGCAGTTACTCTCCCAGGGGGACGCCGATCGATGAAGCTTTCTTT | TRBJ1-1 | TRBV6-2/TRBV6-3 | TRBD1 | 17 | -
CASSSITGLTEAFF | TGTGCCAGCAGCTCAATTACAGGGCTCACTGAAGCTTTCTTT | TRBJ1-1 | TRBV7-2 | - | 14 | -
CAWLRCDSNGYTF | TGTGCCTGGCTTAGGTGCGATTCGAATGGCTACACCTTC | TRBJ1-2 | TRBV30 | - | 13 | -
CASSKRVGDSVGYTF | TGTGCCAGCAGCAAGAGGGTGGGGGATTCTGTGGGCTACACCTTC | TRBJ1-2 | TRBV7-8 | - | 15 | -
CASSLSPRGTNEKLFF | TGTGCCAGCTCACTATCCCCAAGGGGAACTAATGAAAAACTGTTTTTT | TRBJ1-4 | TRBV18 | - | 16 | -